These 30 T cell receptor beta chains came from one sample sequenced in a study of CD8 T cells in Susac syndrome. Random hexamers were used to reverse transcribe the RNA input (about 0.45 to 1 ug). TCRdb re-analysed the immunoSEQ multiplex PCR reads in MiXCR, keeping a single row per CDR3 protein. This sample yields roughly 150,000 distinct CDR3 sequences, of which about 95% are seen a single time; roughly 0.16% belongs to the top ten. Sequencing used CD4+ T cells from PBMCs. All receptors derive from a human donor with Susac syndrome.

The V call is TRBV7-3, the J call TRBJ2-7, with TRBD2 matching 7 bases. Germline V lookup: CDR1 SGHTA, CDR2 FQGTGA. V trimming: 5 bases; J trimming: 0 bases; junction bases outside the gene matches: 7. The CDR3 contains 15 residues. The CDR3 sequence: CASSLEGGSSYEQYF. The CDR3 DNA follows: TGTGCCAGCAGCCTGGAGGGAGGGAGCTCCTACGAGCAGTACTTC.

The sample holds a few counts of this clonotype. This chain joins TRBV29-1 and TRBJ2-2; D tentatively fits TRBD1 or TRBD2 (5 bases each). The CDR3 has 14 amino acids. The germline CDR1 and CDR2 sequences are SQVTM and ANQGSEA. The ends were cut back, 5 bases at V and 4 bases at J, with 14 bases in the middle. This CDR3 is CSVRQGRTTGELFF. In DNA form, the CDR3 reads TGCAGCGTTCGGCAGGGACGTACCACCGGGGAGCTGTTTTTT.

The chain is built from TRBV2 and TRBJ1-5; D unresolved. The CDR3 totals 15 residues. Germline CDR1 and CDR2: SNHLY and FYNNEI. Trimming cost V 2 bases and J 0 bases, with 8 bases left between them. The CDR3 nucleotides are TGTGCCAGCAGTGAACGGCAGCGTAGCAATCAGCCCCAGCATTTT. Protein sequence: CASSERQRSNQPQHF. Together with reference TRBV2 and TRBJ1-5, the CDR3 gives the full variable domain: EPEVTQTPSHQVTQMGQEVILRCVPISNHLYFYWYRQILGQKVEFLVSFYNNEISEKSEIFDDQFSVERPDGSNFTLKIRSTKLEDSAMYFCASSERQRSNQPQHFGDGTRLSIL.

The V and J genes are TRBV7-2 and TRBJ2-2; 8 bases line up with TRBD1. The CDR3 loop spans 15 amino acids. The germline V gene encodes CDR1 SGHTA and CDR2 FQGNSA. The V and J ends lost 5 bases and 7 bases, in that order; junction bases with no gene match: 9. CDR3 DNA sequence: TGTGCCAGCAGCCCCAGGGGGCGGGGAGGCGGGGAGCTGTTTTTT. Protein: CASSPRGRGGGELFF.

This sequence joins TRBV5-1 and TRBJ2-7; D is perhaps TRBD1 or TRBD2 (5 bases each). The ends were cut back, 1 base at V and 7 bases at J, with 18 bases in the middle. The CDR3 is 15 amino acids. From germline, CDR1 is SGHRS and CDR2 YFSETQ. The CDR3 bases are TGCGCCAGCAGCTTGTCCCAGGGACCGTTCGGAGAGCAGTACTTC. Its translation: CASSLSQGPFGEQYF.

CDR3 bases: TGTGCCACCGCCTTTGGCTCTGGAAACACCATATATTTT. Translation gives CATAFGSGNTIYF. The J gene is TRBJ1-3, the V gene TRBV15, with D hard to call. There are 13 residues in the CDR3. The V gene's germline CDR1 is LNHNV and CDR2 YYDKDF (reference sequence). Trimming left V 8 bases short and J 0 bases short, with 8 bases between.

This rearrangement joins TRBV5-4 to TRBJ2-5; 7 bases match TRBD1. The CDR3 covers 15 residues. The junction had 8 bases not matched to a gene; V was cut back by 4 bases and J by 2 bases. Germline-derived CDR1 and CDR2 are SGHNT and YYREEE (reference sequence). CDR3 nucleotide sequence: TGTGCCAGCAGCCTCATTGGGACAGTACAAGAGACCCAGTACTTC. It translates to CASSLIGTVQETQYF.

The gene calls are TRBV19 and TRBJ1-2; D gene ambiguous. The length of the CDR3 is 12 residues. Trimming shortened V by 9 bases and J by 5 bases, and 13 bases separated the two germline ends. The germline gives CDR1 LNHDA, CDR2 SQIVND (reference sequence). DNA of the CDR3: TGTGCCAGCTCCCCTCAGAGGTATGGCTACACCTTC. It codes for CASSPQRYGYTF.

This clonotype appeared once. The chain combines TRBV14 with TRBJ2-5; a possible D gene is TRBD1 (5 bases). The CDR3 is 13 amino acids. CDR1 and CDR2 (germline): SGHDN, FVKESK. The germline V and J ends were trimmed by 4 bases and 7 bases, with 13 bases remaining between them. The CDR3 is CASSPRVFGTQYF. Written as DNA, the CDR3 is TGTGCCAGCAGCCCCAGGGTTTTCGGGACCCAGTACTTC.

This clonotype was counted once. The CDR3 sequence is CSVVRGSLGTDTQYF. The CDR3 DNA sequence: TGCAGTGTCGTTCGGGGGTCCCTCGGCACAGATACGCAGTATTTT. The chain uses TRBV20-1 and TRBJ2-3, with D possibly being TRBD2 (6 bases). CDR1 is DFQATT, CDR2 SNEGSKA, per germline (reference sequence). The CDR3 has 15 residues. V was cut by 7 bases and J by 1 base, with 18 bases left in between.

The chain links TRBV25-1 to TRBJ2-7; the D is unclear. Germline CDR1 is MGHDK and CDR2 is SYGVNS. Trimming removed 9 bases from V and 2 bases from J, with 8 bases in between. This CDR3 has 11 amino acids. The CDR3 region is CARIGAYEQYF. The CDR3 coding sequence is TGTGCCAGGATCGGAGCCTACGAGCAGTACTTC.

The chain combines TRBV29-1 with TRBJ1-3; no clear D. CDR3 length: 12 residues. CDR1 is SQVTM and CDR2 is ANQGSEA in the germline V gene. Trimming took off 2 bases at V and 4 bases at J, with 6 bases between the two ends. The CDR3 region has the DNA TGCAGCGTTGAATTATCCGGAAACACCATATATTTT. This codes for CSVELSGNTIYF.

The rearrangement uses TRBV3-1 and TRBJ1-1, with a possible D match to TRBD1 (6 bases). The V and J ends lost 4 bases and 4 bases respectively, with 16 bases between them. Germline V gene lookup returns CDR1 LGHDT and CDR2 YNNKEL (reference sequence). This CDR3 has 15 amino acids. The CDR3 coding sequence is TGTGCCAGCAGCCTCATTGGGGGGGCCGGCACTGAAGCTTTCTTT. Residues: CASSLIGGAGTEAFF.

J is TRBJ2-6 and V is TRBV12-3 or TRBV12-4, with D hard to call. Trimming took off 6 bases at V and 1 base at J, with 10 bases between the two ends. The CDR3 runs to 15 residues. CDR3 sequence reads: CASSRRRSGANVLTF. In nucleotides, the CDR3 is TGTGCCAGCAGCCGTAGGAGATCTGGGGCCAACGTCCTGACTTTC.

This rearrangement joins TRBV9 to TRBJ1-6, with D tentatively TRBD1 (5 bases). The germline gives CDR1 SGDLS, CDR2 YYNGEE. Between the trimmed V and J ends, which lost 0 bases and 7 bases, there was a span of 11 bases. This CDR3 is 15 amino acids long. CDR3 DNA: TGTGCCAGCAGCGTAGAGGGGAGTCCAAATTCACCCCTCCACTTT. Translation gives CASSVEGSPNSPLHF.

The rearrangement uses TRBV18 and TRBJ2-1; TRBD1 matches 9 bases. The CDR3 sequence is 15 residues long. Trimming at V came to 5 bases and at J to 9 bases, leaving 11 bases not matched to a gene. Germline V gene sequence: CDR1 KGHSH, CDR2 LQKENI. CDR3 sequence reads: CASSSFQGQGGEQFF. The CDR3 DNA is TGTGCCAGCTCAAGCTTCCAGGGACAGGGCGGTGAGCAGTTCTTC.

In DNA, the CDR3 is TGCAGTGCAAGACGACAGGGGAAAAATCAGCCCCAGCATTTT. This translates into CSARRQGKNQPQHF. The V gene is TRBV20-1, the J gene TRBJ1-5; TRBD1 aligns across 8 bases. The CDR3 totals 14 residues. Per germline, CDR1 DFQATT and CDR2 SNEGSKA (reference sequence). Trimming took 6 bases from V and 4 from J; bases not matched to a gene: 8.

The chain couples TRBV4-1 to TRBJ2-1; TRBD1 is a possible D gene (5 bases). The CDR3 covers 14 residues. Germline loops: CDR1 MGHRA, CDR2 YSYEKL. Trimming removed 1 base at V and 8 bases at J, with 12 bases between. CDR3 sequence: CASSQGTGRDEQFF. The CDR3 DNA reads TGCGCCAGCAGCCAAGGAACAGGACGCGATGAGCAGTTCTTC.

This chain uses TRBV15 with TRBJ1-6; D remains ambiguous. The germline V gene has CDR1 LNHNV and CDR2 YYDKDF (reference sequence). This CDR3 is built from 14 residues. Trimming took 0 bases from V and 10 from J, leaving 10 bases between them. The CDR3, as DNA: TGTGCCACCAGCAGAGAACAGAAGCAATCACCCCTCCACTTT. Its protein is CATSREQKQSPLHF. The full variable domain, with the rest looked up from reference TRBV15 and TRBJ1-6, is DAMVIQNPRYQVTQFGKPVTLSCSQTLNHNVMYWYQQKSSQAPKLLFHYYDKDFNNEADTPDNFQSRRPNTSFCFLDIRSPGLGDTAMYLCATSREQKQSPLHFGNGTRLTVT.

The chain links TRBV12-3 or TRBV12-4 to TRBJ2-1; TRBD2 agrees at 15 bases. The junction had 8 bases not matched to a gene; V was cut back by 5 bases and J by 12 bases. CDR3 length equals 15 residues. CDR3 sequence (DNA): TGTGCCAGCAGTACCGGGACTAGCGGGGGGCTCAGGCAGTTCTTC. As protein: CASSTGTSGGLRQFF.

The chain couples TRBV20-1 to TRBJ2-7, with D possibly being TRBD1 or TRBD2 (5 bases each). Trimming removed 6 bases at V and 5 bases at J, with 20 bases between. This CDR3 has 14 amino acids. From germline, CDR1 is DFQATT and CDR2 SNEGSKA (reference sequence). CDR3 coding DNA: TGCAGTGCCGTTCAACTCGGGACCAGTCACGAGCAGTACTTC. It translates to CSAVQLGTSHEQYF.

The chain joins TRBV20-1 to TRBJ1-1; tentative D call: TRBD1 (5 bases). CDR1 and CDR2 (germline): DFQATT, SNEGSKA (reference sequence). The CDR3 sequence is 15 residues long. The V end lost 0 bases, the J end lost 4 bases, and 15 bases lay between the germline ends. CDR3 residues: CSARDRGGAGTEAFF. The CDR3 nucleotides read TGCAGTGCTAGAGATCGAGGTGGGGCAGGCACTGAAGCTTTCTTT.

The CDR3: CSAKLAGGPETQYF. CDR3 sequence (DNA): TGCAGTGCTAAGCTAGCGGGGGGGCCAGAGACCCAGTACTTC. The V gene is TRBV20-1, the J gene TRBJ2-5, with 12 bases lining up with TRBD2. Unmatched junction bases numbered 4, after V lost 4 bases and J lost 4 bases. Per the germline V gene, CDR1 is DFQATT and CDR2 is SNEGSKA (reference sequence). The CDR3 contains 14 residues.

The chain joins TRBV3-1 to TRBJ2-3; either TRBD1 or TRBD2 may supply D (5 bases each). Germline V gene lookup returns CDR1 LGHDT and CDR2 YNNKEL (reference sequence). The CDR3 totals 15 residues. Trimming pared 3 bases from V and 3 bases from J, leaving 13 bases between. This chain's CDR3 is CASSHWGEGTDTQYF. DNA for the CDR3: TGTGCCAGCAGCCACTGGGGAGAGGGGACAGATACGCAGTATTTT.

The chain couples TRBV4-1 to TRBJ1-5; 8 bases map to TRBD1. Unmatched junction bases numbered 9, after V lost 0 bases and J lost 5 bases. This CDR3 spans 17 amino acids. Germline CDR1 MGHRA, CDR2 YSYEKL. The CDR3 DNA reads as TGCGCCAGCAGCCAAGACTCGGGCAGGGGGCCCTATCAGCCCCAGCATTTT. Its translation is CASSQDSGRGPYQPQHF.

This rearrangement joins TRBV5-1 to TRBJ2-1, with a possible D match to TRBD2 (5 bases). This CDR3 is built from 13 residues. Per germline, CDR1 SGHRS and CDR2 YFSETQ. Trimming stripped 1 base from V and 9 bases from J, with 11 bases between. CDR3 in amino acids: CASSLRGPGEQFF. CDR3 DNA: TGCGCCAGCAGCTTGCGAGGGCCCGGTGAGCAGTTCTTC. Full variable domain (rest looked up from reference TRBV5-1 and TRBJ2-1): KAGVTQTPRYLIKTRGQQVTLSCSPISGHRSVSWYQQTPGQGLQFLFEYFSETQRNKGNFPGRFSGRQFSNSRSEMNVSTLELGDSALYLCASSLRGPGEQFFGPGTRLTVL.

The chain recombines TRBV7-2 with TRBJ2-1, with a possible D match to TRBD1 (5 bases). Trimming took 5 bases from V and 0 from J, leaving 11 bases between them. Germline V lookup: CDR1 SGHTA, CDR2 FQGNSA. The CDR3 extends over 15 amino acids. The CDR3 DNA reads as TGTGCCAGCAGCCCAGGGTTGTCCTCCTACAATGAGCAGTTCTTC. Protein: CASSPGLSSYNEQFF.

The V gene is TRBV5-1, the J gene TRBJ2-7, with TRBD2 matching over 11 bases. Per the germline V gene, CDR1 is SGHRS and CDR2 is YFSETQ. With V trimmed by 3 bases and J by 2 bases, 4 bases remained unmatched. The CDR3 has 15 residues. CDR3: CASSSLSGGAYEQYF. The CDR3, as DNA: TGCGCCAGCAGCTCACTTAGCGGGGGGGCCTACGAGCAGTACTTC.

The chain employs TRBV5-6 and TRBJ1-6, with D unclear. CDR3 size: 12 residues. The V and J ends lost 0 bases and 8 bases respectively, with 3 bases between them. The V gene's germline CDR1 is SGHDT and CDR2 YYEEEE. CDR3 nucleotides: TGTGCCAGCAGCTTGGGACATTCACCCCTCCACTTT. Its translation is CASSLGHSPLHF.

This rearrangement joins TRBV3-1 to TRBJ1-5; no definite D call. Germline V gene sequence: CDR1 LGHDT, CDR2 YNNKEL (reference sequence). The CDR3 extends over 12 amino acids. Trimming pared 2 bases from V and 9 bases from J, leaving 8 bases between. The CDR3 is CASSQLKGPQHF. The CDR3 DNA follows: TGTGCCAGCAGCCAATTGAAAGGGCCCCAGCATTTT.